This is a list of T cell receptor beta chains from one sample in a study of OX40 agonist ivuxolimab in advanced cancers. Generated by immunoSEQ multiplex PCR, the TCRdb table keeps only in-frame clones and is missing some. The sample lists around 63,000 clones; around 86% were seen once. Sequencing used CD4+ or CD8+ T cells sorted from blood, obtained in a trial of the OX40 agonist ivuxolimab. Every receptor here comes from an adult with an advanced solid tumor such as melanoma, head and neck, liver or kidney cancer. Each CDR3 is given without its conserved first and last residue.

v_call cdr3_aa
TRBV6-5 ASSRTSGTDTQY
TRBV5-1 ASKSTGELF
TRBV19 ASSTPASGSAGELF
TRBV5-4 ASSLRFGDTGELF
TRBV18 ASSPLNVRGSGNTIY
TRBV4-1 ASSQDTSSGGDTQY
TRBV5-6 ASTRQGANYGYT
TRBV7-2 ASSLLGGLYNEQF
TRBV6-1 ASTMAGTGSYEQY
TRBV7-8 ASSLEYQGRTTDTQY
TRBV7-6 ASSLAAGDTGELF
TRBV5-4 ASSLGSTDTQY
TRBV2 ASSEQGSGANVLT
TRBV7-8 ASSLLAGINEQF
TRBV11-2 ASSPAAGGPGDTQY
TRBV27 ASSSLGRDGYT
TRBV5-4 ASSLALGYDEQY
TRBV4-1 ASSRGLAGGTTDTQY
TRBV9 ASSGVQGGGETQY
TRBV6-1 ASTKPQYNEQF
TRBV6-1 ASTPLADHKYEQY
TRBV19 ASTVRPGGYT
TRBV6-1 ASSEWDTLQETQY
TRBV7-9 ASSPYTRTGELF
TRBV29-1 SARTGNFPEQY
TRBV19 ASRLTSGMELEQY
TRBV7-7 ASSLGTVPSETQY
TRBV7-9 ASSSLRTGITEAF
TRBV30 AWITGAPDTQY
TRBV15 ATSRGRQGNDEQY
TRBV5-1 ASSETSVSYNEQF
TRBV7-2 ASSLELTPRLF
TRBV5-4 ASSSRTSGTYNEQF
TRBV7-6 ASSRGVEADTQY
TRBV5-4 ASSLAKGANNEQF
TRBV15 ATIPPGVTGGGYQPQH
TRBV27 ATETAYNEQF
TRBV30 AWDLEGASSPLH
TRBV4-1 ASSQDGRTDTQY
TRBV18 ASSPSLVGGNYEQY
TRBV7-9 ASSSAGSGANVLT
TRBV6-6 ASRSTYEQY
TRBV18 ASSSTGADNEQF
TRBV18 ASSPSGTGPLGYT
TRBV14 ASSQGPRTTYEQY